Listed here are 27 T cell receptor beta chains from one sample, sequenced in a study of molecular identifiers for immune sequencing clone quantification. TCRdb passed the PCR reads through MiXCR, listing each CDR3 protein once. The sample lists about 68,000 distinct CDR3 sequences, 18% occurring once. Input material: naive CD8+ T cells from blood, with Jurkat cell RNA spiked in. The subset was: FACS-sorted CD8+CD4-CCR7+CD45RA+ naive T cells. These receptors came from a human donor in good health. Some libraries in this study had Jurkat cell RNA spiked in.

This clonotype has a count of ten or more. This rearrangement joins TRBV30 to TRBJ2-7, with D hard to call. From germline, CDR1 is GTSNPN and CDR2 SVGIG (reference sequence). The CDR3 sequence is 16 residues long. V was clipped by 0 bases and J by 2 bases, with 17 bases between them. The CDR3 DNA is TGTGCCTGGAGTGTAAGACATATGAAAAGACCCTACGAGCAGTACTTC. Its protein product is CAWSVRHMKRPYEQYF.

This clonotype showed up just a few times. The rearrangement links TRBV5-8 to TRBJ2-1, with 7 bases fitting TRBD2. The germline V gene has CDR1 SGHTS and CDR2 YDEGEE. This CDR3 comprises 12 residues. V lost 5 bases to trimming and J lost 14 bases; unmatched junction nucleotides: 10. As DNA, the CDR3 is TGTGCCAGCAGTCCCGAACGGGAGGTTGAGTTCTTC. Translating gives CASSPEREVEFF.

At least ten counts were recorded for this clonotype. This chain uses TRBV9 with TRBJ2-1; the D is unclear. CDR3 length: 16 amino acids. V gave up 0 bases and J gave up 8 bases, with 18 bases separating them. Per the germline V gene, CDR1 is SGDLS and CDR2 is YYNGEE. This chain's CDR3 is CASSVVPSKATDEQFF. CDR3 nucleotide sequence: TGTGCCAGCAGCGTAGTTCCCTCCAAGGCTACGGATGAGCAGTTCTTC.

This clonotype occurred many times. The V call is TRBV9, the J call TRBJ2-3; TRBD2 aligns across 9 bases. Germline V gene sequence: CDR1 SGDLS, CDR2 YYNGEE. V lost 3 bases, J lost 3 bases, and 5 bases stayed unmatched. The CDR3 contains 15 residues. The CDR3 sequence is CASSGIAGATDTQYF. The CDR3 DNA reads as TGTGCCAGCAGCGGGATAGCGGGAGCGACAGATACGCAGTATTTT. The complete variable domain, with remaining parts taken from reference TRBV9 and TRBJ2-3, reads DSGVTQTPKHLITATGQRVTLRCSPRSGDLSVYWYQQSLDQGLQFLIQYYNGEERAKGNILERFSAQQFPDLHSELNLSSLELGDSALYFCASSGIAGATDTQYFGPGTRLTVL.

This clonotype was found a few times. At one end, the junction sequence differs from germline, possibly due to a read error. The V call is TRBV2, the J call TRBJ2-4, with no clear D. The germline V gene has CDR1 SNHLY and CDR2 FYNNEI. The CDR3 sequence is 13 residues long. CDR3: CASSVWKGNIHYF. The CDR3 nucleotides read TGTGCCAGCAGTGTTTGGAAGGGAAACATTCATTACTTC.

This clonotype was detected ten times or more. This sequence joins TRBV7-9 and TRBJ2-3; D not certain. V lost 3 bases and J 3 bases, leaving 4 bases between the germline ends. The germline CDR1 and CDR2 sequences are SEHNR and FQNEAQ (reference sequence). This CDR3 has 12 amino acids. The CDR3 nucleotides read TGTGCCAGCAGCTTCTTAACAGATACGCAGTATTTT. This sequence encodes CASSFLTDTQYF.

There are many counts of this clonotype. CDR3 protein: CASSFRTGVNTEAFF. The CDR3 DNA is TGCGCCAGCAGTTTTAGGACAGGGGTAAACACTGAAGCTTTCTTT. The V gene is TRBV4-1, the J gene TRBJ1-1; 9 positions agree with TRBD1. V gave up 6 bases and J gave up 2 bases; unmatched junction bases: 7. CDR3 size: 15 residues. Germline V gene data show CDR1 as MGHRA and CDR2 as YSYEKL.

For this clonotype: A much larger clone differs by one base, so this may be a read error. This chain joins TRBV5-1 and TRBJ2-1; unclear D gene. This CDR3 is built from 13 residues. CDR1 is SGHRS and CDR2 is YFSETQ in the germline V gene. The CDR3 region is CASSPLSYNERFF. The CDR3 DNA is TGCGCCAGCAGCCCGCTATCCTACAATGAGCGGTTCTTC.

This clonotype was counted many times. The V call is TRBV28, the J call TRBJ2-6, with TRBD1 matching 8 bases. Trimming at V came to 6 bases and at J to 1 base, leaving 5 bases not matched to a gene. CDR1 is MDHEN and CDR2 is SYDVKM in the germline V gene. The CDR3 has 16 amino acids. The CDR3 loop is CASSVTGESGANVLTF. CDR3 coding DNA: TGTGCCAGCAGCGTGACAGGGGAGTCTGGGGCCAACGTCCTGACTTTC.

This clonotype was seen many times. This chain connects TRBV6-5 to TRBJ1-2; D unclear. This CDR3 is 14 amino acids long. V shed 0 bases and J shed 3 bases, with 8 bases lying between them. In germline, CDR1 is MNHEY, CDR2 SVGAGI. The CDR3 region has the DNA TGTGCCAGCAGTTACTCTGGGCCGTACTATGGCTACACCTTC. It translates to CASSYSGPYYGYTF.

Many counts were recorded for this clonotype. The CDR3 loop is CASSLVIGEGGKNIQYF. The CDR3 DNA follows: TGTGCCAGCAGCTTAGTTATAGGTGAAGGGGGCAAAAACATTCAGTACTTC. V and J are TRBV7-8 and TRBJ2-4; D may be TRBD1 (6 bases). CDR3 length: 17 residues. Trimming shortened V by 1 base and J by 3 bases, and 16 bases separated the two germline ends. Germline-derived CDR1 and CDR2 are SGHVS and FQNEAQ.

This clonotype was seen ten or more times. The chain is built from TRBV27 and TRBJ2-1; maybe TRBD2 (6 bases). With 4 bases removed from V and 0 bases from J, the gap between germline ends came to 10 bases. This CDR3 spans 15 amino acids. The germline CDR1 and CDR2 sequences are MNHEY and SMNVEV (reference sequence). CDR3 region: CASSYLANSYNEQFF. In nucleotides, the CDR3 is TGTGCCAGCAGTTACCTAGCGAACTCCTACAATGAGCAGTTCTTC.

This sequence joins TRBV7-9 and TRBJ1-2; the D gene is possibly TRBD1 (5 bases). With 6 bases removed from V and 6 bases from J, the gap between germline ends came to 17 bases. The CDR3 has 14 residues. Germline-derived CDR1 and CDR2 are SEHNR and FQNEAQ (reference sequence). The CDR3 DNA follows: TGTGCCAGCAGTCTAGCAAGGACAATAGATGGCTACACCTTC. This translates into CASSLARTIDGYTF.

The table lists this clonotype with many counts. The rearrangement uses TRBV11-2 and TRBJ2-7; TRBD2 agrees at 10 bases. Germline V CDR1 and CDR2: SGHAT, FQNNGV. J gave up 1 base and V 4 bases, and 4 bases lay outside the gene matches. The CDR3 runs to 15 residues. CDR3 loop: CASSSLAGASYEQYF. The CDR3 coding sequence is TGTGCCAGCAGCTCCCTAGCGGGAGCTTCCTACGAGCAGTACTTC.

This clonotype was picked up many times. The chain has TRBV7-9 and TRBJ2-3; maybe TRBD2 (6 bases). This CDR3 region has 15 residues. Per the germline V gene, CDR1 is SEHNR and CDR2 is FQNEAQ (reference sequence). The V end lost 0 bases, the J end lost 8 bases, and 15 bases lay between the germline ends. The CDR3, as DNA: TGTGCCAGCAGCTTAGCGGGAGGAGCCCATGGTACGCAGTATTTT. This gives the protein CASSLAGGAHGTQYF. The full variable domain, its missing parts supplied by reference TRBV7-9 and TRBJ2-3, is DTGVSQNPRHKITKRGQNVTFRCDPISEHNRLYWYRQTLGQGPEFLTYFQNEAQLEKSRLLSDRFSAERPKGSFSTLEIQRTEQGDSAMYLCASSLAGGAHGTQYFGPGTRLTVL.

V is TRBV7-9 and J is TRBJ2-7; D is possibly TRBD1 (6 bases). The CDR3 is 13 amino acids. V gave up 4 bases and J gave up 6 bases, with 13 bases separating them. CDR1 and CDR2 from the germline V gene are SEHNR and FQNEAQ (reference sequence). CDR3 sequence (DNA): TGTGCCAGCAGCTCCGTGCAACAGGGCGAGCAGTACTTC. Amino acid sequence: CASSSVQQGEQYF.

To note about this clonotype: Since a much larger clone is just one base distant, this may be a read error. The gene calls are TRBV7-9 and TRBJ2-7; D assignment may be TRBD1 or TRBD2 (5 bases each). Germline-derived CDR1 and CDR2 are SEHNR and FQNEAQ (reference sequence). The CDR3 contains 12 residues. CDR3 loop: CASSFSGTEQHF. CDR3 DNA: TGTGCCAGCAGCTTTTCGGGGACCGAGCAGCACTTC.

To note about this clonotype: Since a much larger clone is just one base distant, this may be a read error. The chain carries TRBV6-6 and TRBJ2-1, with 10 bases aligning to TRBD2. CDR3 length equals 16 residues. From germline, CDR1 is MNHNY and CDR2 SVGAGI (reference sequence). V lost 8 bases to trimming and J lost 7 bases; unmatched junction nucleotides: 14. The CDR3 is CASGPGTSERANEQFF. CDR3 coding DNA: TGTGCCAGCGGCCCAGGGACTAGCGAGAGGGCAAATGAGCAGTTCTTC.

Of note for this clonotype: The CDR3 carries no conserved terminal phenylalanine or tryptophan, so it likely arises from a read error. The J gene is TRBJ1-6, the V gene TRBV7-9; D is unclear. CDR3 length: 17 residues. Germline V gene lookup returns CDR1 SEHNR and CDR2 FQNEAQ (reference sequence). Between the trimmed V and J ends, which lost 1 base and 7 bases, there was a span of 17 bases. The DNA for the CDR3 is TGTGCCAGCAGCTTAGTCGACCCGCAGTCTCCCAATTCACCCCTCCACCTT. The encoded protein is CASSLVDPQSPNSPLHL.

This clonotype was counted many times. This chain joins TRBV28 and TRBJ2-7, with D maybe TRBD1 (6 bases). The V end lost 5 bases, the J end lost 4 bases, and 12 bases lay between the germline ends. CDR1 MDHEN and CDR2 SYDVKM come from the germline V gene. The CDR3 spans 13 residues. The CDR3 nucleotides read TGTGCCAGCAGTGCACAGGGCCCATACGAGCAGTACTTC. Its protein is CASSAQGPYEQYF.

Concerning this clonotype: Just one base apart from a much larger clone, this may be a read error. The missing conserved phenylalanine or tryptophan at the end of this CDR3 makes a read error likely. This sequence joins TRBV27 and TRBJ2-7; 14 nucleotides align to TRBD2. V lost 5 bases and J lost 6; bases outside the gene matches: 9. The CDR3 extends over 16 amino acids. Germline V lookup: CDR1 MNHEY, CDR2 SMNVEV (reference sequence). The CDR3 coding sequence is TGTGCCAGCAGTCGACTAGCGGGAGGGTTCATAGGCGAGCAGTACTCC. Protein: CASSRLAGGFIGEQYS.

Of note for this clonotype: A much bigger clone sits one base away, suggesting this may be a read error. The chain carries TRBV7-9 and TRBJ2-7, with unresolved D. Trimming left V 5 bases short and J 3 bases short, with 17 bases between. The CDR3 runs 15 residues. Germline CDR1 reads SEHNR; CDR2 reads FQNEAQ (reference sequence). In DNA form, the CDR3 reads TGTGCCAGCAGCCCCGGGTCCTCTGCCTTCTACGAGCAGTACTTC. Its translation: CASSPGSSAFYEQYF.

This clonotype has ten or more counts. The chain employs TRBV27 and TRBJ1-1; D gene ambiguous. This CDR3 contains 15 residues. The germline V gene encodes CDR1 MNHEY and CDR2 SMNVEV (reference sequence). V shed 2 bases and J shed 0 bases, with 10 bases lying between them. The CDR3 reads CASSLIGQMNTEAFF. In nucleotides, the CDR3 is TGTGCCAGCAGTTTAATAGGCCAGATGAACACTGAAGCTTTCTTT.

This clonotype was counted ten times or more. The CDR3 loop is CSVDLGLLAFF. CDR3 DNA sequence: TGCAGCGTTGATCTTGGACTACTAGCTTTCTTT. This rearrangement joins TRBV29-1 to TRBJ1-1; D is unclear. The CDR3 loop spans 11 amino acids. V gave up 3 bases and J gave up 10 bases, with 12 bases separating them. The germline V gene encodes CDR1 SQVTM and CDR2 ANQGSEA.

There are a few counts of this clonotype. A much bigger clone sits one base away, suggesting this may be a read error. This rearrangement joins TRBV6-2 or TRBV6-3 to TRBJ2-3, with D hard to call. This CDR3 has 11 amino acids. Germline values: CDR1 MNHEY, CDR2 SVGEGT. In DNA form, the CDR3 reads TGTACCAGCAGTTGGGGATATACGCAGTATTTT. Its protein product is CTSSWGYTQYF.

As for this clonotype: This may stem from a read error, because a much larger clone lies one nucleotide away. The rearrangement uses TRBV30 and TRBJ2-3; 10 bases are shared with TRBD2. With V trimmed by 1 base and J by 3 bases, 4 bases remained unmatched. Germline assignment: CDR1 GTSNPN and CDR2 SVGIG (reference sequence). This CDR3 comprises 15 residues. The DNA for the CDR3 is TGTGCCTGGAGTGAAGCTAGCGGGAGTACAGATACGCAGTATTTT. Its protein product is CAWSEASGSTDTQYF.

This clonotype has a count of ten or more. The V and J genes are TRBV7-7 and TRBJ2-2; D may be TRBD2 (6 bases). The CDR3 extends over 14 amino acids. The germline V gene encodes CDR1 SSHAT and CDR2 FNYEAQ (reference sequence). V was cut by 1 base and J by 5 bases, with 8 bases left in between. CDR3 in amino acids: CASSLGTTTGELFF. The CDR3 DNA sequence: TGTGCCAGCAGCTTAGGGACTACGACCGGGGAGCTGTTTTTT.